This TCR beta chain came from a study of CD8 T cells in Susac syndrome. V lost 2 bases and J lost 6, with 9 bases in between. Germline V gene sequence: CDR1 SGHRS, CDR2 YFSETQ. The CDR3 is made up of 13 amino acids. Sequencing targeted TCR beta in T cells from blood (CD8+ and CD4+). The control participants were healthy donors, and these controls were matched with respect to both age and sex. It was negative isolation that provided the CD8+ and CD4+ T cells, whereas TEMRA cells were enriched by FACS. Reverse transcription of about 0.5 to 1 ug RNA was carried out with random hexamers. The TCR beta CDR3 was amplified by immunoSEQ multiplex PCR across 54 Vbeta, 13 Jbeta. MiXCR, run by TCRdb on the immunoSEQ multiplex PCR reads, gives a single entry per CDR3 protein. The sample gives around 170,000 distinct CDR3 sequences, about 92% of which show up once; around 0.075% is in the top ten.

The sample consisted of CD4+ T cells from PBMCs. The rearrangement joins TRBV5-1 to TRBJ1-5; D perhaps matches TRBD1 (6 bases). The sequence was collected from a human donor in good health. Here the CDR3 reads CASSLQGGQPQHF. CDR3 nucleotide sequence: TGCGCCAGCAGCTTACAGGGAGGTCAGCCCCAGCATTTT.